This T cell receptor (beta chain) was identified during a study of vaccination and CD4 T cells after COVID-19. Sequencing of cultured CD4+ T cell DNA used the Oncomine TCR Beta short-read assay. TCRdb re-called the PCR reads with MiXCR, one entry per CDR3 protein. The table records about 15,000 distinct CDR3 sequences, approximately 58% of them present only once. As to treatment: roughly 10-day PBMC culture with coronavirus spike peptide pools or control peptides (ViraFEST assay). This CDR3 comprises 13 residues. Trimming pared 1 base from V and 6 bases from J, leaving 7 bases between. The germline V gene encodes CDR1 ENHRY and CDR2 SYGVKD. Comment on this clonotype: The antigen is unknown.

The source is a human donor who had recovered from COVID-19. V usage is TRBV10-3 and J usage is TRBJ2-1; maybe TRBD1 (5 bases). Sequencing was carried out using CD4+ T cells from blood, cultured in vitro. The CDR3 region is CAISEYRLNEQFF. The DNA for the CDR3 is TGTGCCATCAGTGAGTACAGGCTCAATGAGCAGTTCTTC.